This is a list of T cell receptor beta chains from one sample in a study of shared clonotypes between healthy human individuals. TCRdb keeps only in-frame clones here, not all; method: immunoSEQ multiplex PCR. The sample has approximately 980,000 clones, over 75% seen once. Sequencing was performed on memory CD4+ T cells sorted from blood. Every receptor here comes from a man between 18 and 29 years old in good health. CDR3s include the opening cysteine and the closing phenylalanine or tryptophan.

v_gene	j_gene	CDR3aa
TRBV5-6	TRBJ1-1	CASSPDRENTEAFF
TRBV5-1	TRBJ2-3	CASRFGGDGDTQYF
TRBV29-1	TRBJ2-1	CSAIPGTGFNEQFF
TRBV7-7	TRBJ2-3	CASSLIGLTDTQYF
TRBV28	TRBJ2-7	CATQGDYEQYF
TRBV6-5	TRBJ2-5	CASRLLAGETQYF
TRBV30	TRBJ2-7	CASGLNEQYF
TRBV10-3	TRBJ1-3	CAISEASKDGNTIYF
TRBV7-6	TRBJ2-3	CASSPRTDTQYF
TRBV29-1	TRBJ2-2	CSVDGQRDTGELFF
TRBV6-5	TRBJ2-2	CASRKGLETGELFF
TRBV27	TRBJ1-6	CASSSGYNSPLHF
TRBV6-1	TRBJ1-4	CASVTNEKLFF
TRBV4-1	TRBJ2-3	CASSQALKSTDTQYF
TRBV7-2	TRBJ1-2	CASSLGAGMKFGYTF
TRBV7-9	TRBJ2-5	CASSLVGSQETQYF
TRBV6-4	TRBJ2-5	CASSPRLGETQYF
TRBV18	TRBJ2-3	CASSPGRGRTDTQYF
TRBV7-2	TRBJ2-1	CASSLSVGTSAYYNEQFF
TRBV14	TRBJ2-3	CASSHPGLAGGYTQYF
TRBV20-1	TRBJ1-2	CSAFPAIGYTF
TRBV28	TRBJ1-2	CASSIGQDLYGYTF
TRBV11-2	TRBJ2-1	CASSLSSGRRSEQFF
TRBV5-6	TRBJ2-7	CASSLTRASEQYF
TRBV19	TRBJ1-2	CASSDQGANYGYTF
TRBV7-9	TRBJ1-2	CASSRSERGYTF
TRBV5-1	TRBJ2-3	CASSPGGGSDTQYF
TRBV18	TRBJ2-5	CASSPPGGRQETQYF
TRBV5-8	TRBJ2-5	CASSLGTILRETQYF
TRBV28	TRBJ1-6	CATQGSSYNSPLHF
TRBV5-1	TRBJ1-1	CASSYDRGSNTEAFF
TRBV6-1	TRBJ2-7	CASSDLRQGHEQYF
TRBV9	TRBJ1-3	CASSPDSSGNTIYF
TRBV7-2	TRBJ2-7	CASSLFAGARYEQYF
TRBV5-6	TRBJ2-6	CASSLSGANVLTF
TRBV28	TRBJ1-1	CASSLNGRANTEAFF
TRBV10-3	TRBJ1-6	CAISEDRGLNSPLHF
TRBV7-6	TRBJ2-2	CASSLPQGTSYTGELFF
TRBV19	TRBJ2-3	CASSIGAGAPPDTQYF
TRBV13	TRBJ2-7	CASSRRDRGEEQYF
TRBV7-9	TRBJ2-7	CASSPEVKSSSYEQYF
TRBV18	TRBJ1-1	CASSRLMNTEAFF
TRBV5-1	TRBJ1-1	CASSLEARERTEAFF
TRBV6-6	TRBJ1-3	CASSLDGRTFGNTIYF
TRBV30	-	CAWSATGRSTYEQYF
TRBV10-3	TRBJ1-1	CAIRGTGESTEAFF